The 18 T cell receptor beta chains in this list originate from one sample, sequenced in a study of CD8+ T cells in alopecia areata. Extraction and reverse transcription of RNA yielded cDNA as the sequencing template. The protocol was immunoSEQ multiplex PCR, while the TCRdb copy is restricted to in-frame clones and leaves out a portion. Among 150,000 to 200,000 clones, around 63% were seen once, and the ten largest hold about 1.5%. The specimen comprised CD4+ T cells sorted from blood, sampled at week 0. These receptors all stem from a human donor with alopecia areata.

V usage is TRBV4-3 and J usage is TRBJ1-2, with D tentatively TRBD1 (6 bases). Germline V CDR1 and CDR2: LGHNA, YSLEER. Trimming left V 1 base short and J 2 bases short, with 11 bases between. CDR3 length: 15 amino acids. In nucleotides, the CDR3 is TGCGCCAGCAGCCAAGGGACAGACCTGAACTATGGCTACACCTTC. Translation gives CASSQGTDLNYGYTF.

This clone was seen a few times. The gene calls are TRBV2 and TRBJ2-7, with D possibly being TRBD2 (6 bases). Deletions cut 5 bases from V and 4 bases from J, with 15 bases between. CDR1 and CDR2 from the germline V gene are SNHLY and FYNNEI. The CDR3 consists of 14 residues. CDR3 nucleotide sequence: TGTGCCAGCAGTCACACCGCCGGAGGGTACGAGCAGTACTTC. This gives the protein CASSHTAGGYEQYF.

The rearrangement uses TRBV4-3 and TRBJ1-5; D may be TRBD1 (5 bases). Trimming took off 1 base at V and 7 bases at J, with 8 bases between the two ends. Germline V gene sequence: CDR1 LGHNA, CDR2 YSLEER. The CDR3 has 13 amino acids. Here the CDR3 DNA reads TGCGCCAGCAGCCAAGTGGCAGGGCAGCCCCAGCATTTT. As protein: CASSQVAGQPQHF.

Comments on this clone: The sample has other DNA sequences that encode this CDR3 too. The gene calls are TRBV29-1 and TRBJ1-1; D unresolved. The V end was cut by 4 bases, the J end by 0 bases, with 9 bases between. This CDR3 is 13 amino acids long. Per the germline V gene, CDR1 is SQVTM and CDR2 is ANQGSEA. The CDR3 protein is CSVAGLMNTEAFF. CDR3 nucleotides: TGCAGCGTTGCAGGTCTCATGAACACTGAAGCTTTCTTT. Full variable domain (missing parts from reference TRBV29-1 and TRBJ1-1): SAVISQKPSRDICQRGTSLTIQCQVDSQVTMMFWYRQQPGQSLTLIATANQGSEATYESGFVIDKFPISRPNLTFSTLTVSNMSPEDSSIYLCSVAGLMNTEAFFGQGTRLTVV.

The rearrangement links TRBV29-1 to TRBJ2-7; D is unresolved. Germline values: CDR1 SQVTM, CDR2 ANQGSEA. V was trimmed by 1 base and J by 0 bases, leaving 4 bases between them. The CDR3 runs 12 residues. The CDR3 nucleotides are TGCAGCGTTGAAGGCAGCTCCTACGAGCAGTACTTC. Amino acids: CSVEGSSYEQYF.

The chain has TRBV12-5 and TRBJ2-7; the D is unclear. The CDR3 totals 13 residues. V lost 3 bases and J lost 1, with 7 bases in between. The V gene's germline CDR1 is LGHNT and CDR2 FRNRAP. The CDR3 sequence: CASGFGISYEQYF. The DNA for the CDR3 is TGTGCTAGTGGTTTCGGAATTTCCTACGAGCAGTACTTC.

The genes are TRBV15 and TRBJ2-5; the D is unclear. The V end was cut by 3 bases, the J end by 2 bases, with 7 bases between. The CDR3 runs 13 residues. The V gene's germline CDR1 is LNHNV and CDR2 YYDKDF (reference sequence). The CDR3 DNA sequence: TGTGCCACCAGCAGGGCCCCGCAAGAGACCCAGTACTTC. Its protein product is CATSRAPQETQYF.

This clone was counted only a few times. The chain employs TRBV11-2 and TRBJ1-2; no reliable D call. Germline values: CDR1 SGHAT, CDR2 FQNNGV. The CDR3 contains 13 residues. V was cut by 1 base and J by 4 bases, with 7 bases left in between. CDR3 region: CASSLASGYGYTF. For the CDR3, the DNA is TGTGCCAGCAGCTTAGCTTCAGGCTATGGCTACACCTTC.

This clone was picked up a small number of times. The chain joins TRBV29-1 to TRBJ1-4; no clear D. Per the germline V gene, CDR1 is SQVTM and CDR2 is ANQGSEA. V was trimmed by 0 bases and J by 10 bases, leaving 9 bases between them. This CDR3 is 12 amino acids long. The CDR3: CSVEDHRRKLFF. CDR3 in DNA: TGCAGCGTTGAAGATCACAGACGAAAACTGTTTTTT.

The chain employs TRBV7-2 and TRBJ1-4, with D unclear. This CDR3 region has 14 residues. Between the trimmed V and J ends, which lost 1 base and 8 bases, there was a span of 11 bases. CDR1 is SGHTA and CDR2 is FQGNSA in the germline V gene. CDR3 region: CASSLGLFGEKLFF. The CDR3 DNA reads TGTGCCAGCAGCTTAGGGTTATTCGGCGAAAAACTGTTTTTT.

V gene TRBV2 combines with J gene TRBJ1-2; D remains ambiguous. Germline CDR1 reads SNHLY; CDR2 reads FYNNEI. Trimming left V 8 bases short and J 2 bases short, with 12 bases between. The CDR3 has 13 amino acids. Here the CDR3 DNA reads TGTGCCAGCGCCCAGGAATTAAACTATGGCTACACCTTC. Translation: CASAQELNYGYTF.

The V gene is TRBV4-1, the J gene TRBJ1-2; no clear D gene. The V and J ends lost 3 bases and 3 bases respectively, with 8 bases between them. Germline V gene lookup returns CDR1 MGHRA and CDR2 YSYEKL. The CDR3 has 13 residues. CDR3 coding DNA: TGCGCCAGCAGCCAGATGGATCACTATGGCTACACCTTC. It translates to CASSQMDHYGYTF.

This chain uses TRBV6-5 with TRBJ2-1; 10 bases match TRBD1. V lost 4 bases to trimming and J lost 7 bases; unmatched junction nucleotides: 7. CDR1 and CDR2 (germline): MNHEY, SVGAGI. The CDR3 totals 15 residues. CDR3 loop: CASSSTGGNPNEQFF. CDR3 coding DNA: TGTGCCAGCAGTTCGACAGGGGGCAACCCTAATGAGCAGTTCTTC.

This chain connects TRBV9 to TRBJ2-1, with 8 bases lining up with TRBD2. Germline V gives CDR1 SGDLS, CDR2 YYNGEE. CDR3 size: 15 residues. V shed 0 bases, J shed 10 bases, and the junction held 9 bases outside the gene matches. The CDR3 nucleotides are TGTGCCAGCAGCGTAGTGGGCGGGGGGAGCCCCGAGCAGTTCTTC. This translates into CASSVVGGGSPEQFF.

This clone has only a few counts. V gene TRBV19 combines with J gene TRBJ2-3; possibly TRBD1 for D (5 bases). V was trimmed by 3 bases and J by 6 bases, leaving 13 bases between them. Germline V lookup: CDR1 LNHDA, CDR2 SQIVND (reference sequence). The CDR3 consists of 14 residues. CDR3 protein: CASSILLGVDTQYF. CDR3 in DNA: TGTGCCAGTAGTATTCTCTTAGGGGTGGATACGCAGTATTTT.

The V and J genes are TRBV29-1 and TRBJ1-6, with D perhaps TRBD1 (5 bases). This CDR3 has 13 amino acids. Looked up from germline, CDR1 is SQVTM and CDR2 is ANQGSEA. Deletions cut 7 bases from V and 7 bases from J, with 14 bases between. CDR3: CSAGDPGNSPLHF. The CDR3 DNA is TGCAGCGCTGGGGACCCGGGAAATTCACCCCTCCACTTT.

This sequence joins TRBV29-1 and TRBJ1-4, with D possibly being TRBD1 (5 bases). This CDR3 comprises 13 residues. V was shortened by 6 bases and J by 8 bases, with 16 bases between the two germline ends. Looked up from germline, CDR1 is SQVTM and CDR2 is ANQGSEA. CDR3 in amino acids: CSVTGPSGEKLFF. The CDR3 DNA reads TGCAGCGTGACCGGGCCCTCAGGGGAAAAACTGTTTTTT.

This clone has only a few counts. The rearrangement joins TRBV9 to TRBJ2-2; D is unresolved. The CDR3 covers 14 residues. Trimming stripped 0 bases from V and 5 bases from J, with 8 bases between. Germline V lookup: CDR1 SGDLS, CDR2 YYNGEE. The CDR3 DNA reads TGTGCCAGCAGCGTAGAGGTCTCTACCGGGGAGCTGTTTTTT. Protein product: CASSVEVSTGELFF.